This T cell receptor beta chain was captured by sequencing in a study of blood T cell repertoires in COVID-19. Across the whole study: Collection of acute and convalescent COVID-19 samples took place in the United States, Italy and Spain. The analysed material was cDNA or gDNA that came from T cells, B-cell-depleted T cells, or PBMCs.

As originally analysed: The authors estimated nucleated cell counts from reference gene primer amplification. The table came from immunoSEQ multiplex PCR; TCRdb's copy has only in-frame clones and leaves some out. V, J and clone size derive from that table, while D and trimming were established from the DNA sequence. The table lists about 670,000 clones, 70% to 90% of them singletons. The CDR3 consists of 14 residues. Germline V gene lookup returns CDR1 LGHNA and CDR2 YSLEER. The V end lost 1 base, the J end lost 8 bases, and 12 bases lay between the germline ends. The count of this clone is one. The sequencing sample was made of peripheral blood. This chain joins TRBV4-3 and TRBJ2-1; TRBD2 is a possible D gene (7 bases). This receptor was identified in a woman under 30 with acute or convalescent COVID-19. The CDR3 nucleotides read TGCGCCAGCAGCCAAGTGGGCGGGGGCCATGAGCAGTTCTTC. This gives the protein CASSQVGGGHEQFF.